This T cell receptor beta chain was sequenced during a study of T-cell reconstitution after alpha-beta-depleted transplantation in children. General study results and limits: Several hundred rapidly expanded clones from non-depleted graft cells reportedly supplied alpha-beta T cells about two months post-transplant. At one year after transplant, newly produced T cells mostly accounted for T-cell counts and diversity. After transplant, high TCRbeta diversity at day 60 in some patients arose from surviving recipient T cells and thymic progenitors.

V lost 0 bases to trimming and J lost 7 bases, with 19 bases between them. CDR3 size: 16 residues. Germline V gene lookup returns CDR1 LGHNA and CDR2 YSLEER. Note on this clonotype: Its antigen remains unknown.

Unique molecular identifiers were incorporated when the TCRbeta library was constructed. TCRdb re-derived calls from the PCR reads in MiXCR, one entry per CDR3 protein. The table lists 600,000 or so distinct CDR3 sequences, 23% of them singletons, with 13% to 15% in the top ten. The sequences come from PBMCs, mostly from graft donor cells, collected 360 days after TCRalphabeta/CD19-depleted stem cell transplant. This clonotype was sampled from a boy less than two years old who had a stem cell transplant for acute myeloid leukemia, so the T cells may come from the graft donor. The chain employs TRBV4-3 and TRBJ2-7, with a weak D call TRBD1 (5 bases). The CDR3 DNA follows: TGCGCCAGCAGCCAAGATCACCAAGGCAGGGTGAAAGAGCAGTACTTC. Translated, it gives CASSQDHQGRVKEQYF.